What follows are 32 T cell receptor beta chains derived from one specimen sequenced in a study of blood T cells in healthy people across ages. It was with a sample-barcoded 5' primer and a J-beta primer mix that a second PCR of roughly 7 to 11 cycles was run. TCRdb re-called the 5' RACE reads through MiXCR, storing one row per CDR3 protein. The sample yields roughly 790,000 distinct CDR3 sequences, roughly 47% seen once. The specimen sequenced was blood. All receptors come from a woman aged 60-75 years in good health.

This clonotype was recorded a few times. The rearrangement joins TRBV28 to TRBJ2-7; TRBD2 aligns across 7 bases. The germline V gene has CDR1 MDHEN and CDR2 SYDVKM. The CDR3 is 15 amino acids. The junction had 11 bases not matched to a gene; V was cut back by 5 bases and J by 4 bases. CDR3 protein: CASSREGGGRYEQYF. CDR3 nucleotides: TGTGCCAGCAGTAGGGAGGGCGGAGGAAGGTACGAGCAGTACTTC. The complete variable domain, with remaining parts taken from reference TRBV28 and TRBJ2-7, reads DVKVTQSSRYLVKRTGEKVFLECVQDMDHENMFWYRQDPGLGLRLIYFSYDVKMKEKGDIPEGYSVSREKKERFSLILESASTNQTSMYLCASSREGGGRYEQYFGPGTRLTVT.

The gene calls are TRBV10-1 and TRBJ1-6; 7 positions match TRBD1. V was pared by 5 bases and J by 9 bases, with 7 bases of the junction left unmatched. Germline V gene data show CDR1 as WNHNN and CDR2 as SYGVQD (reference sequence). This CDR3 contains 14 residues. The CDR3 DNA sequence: TGCGCCAGCAGTTCACAGGGGCTGGGTTCACCCCTCCACTTT. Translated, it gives CASSSQGLGSPLHF.

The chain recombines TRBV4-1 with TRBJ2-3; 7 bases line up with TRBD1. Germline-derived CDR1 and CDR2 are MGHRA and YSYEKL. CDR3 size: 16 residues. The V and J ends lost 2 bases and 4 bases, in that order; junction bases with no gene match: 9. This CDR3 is CASSQSTGRSADTQYF. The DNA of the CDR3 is TGCGCCAGCAGCCAATCGACAGGGAGATCGGCAGATACGCAGTATTTT.

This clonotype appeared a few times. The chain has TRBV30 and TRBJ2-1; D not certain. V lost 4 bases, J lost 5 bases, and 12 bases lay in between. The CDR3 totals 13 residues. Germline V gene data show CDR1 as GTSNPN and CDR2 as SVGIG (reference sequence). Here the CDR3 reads CAWIGVGNNEQFF. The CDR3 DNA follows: TGTGCCTGGATTGGAGTCGGAAACAATGAGCAGTTCTTC. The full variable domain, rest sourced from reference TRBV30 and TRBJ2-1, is SQTIHQWPATLVQPVGSPLSLECTVEGTSNPNLYWYRQAAGRGLQLLFYSVGIGQISSEVPQNLSASRPQDRQFILSSKKLLLSDSGFYLCAWIGVGNNEQFFGPGTRLTVL.

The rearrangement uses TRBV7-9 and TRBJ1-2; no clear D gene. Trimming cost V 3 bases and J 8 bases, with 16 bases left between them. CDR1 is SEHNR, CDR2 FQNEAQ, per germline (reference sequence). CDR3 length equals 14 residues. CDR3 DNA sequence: TGTGCCAGCAGCTTGAACCCTTTCAGTAACGGCTACACCTTC. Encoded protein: CASSLNPFSNGYTF.

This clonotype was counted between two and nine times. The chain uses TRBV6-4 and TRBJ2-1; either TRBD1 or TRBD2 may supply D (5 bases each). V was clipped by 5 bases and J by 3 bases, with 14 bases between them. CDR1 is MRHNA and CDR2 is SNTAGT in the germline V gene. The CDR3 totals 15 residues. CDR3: CASSRGRADYNEQFF. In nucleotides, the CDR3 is TGTGCCAGCAGTAGGGGACGAGCGGACTACAATGAGCAGTTCTTC.

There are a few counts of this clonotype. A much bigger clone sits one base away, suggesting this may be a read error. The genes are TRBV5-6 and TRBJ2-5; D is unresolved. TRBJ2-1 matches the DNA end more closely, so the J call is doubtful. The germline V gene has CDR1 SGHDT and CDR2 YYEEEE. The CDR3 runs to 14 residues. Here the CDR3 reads CASSLFAAQETQFF. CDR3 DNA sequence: TGTGCCAGCAGCTTGTTCGCGGCCCAAGAGACCCAGTTCTTC.

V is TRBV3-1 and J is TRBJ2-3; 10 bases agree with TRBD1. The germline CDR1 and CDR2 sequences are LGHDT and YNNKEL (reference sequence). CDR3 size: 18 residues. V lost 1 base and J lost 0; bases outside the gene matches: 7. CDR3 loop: CASSQATGGRASTDTQYF. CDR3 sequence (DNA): TGTGCCAGCAGCCAAGCGACAGGGGGCCGTGCTAGCACAGATACGCAGTATTTT.

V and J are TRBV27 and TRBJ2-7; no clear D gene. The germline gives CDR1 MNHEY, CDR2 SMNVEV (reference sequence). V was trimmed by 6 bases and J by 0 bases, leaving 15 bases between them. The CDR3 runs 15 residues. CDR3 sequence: CASRLGKGNSYEQYF. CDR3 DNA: TGTGCCAGCAGATTGGGAAAGGGCAACTCCTACGAGCAGTACTTC.

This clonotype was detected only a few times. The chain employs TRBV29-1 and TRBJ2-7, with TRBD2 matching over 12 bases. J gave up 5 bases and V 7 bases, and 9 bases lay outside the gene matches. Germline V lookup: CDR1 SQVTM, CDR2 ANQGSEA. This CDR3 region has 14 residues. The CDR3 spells CSGRLAGVLNEQYF. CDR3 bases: TGCAGCGGCAGACTAGCGGGAGTTCTAAACGAGCAGTACTTC.

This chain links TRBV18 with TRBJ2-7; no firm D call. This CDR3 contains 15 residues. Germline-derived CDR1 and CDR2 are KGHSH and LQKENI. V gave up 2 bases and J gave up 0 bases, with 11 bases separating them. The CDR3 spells CASSPEHLSSYEQYF. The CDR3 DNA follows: TGTGCCAGCTCACCAGAACACTTAAGCTCCTACGAGCAGTACTTC.

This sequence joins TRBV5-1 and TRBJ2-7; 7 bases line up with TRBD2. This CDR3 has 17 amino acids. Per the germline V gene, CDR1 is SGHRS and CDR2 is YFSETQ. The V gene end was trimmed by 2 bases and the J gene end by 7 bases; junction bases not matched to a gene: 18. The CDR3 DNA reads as TGCGCCAGCAGCTTACAATCAGTAGCGGGCTCCTACAATGAGCAGTACTTC. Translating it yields CASSLQSVAGSYNEQYF.

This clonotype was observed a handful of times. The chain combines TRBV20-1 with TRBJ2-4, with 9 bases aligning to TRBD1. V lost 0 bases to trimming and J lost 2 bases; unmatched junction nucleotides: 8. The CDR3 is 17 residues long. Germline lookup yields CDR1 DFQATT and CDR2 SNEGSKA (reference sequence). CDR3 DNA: TGCAGTGCTAGAGATCAAGGGACAGGGTTCACCAAAAACATTCAGTACTTC. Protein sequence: CSARDQGTGFTKNIQYF.

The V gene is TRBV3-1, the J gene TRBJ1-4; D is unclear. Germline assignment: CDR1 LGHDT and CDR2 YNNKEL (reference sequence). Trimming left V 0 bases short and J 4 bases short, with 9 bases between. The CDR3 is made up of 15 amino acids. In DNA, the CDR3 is TGTGCCAGCAGCCAAGATCTAGAGAGTAATGAAAAACTGTTTTTT. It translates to CASSQDLESNEKLFF.

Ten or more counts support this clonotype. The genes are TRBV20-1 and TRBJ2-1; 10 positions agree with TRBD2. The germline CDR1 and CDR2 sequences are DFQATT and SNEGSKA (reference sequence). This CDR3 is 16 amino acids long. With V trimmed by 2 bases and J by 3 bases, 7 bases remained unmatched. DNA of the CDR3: TGCAGTGCTAGAAGTAGGACTAGCGGTAACTACAATGAGCAGTTCTTC. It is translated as CSARSRTSGNYNEQFF.

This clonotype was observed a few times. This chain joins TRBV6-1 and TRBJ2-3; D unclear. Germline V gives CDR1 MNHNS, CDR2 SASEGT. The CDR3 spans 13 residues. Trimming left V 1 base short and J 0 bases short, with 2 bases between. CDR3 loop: CASSEESTDTQYF. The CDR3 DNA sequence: TGTGCCAGCAGTGAAGAGAGCACAGATACGCAGTATTTT.

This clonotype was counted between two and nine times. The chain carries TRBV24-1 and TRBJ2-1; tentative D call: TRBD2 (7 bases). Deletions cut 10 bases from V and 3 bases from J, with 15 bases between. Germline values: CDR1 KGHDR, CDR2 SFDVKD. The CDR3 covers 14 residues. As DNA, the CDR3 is TGTGCCACTGGCGACGGGGGGCGCTACAATGAGCAGTTCTTC. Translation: CATGDGGRYNEQFF.

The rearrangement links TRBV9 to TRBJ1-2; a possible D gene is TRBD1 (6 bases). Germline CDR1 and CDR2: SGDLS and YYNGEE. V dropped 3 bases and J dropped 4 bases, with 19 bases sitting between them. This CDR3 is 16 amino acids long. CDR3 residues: CASSAGGAGDFYGYTF. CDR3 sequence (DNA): TGTGCCAGCAGCGCGGGGGGCGCCGGGGATTTCTATGGCTACACCTTC. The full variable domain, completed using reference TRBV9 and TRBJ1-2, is DSGVTQTPKHLITATGQRVTLRCSPRSGDLSVYWYQQSLDQGLQFLIQYYNGEERAKGNILERFSAQQFPDLHSELNLSSLELGDSALYFCASSAGGAGDFYGYTFGSGTRLTVV.

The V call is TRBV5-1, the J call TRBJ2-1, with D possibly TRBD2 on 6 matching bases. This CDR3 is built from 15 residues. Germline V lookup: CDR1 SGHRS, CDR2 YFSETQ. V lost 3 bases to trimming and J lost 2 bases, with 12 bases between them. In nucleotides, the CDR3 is TGCGCCAGCAGCTCAAACGCGGGAACCTACAATGAGCAGTTCTTC. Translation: CASSSNAGTYNEQFF.

In nucleotides, the CDR3 is TGCAGTGCTAGAGACGGCGGGAACTCCCAAGAGACCCAGTACTTC. It translates to CSARDGGNSQETQYF. V usage is TRBV20-1 and J usage is TRBJ2-5; D is possibly TRBD2 (6 bases). This CDR3 is 15 amino acids long. With 0 bases removed from V and 1 base from J, the gap between germline ends came to 12 bases. Germline V gene sequence: CDR1 DFQATT, CDR2 SNEGSKA (reference sequence).

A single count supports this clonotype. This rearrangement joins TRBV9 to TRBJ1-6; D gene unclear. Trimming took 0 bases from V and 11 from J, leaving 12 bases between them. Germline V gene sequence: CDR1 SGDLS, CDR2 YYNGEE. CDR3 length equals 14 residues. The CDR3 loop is CASSVAVRDPPLHF. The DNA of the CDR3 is TGTGCCAGCAGCGTAGCTGTGCGGGATCCACCCCTCCACTTT.

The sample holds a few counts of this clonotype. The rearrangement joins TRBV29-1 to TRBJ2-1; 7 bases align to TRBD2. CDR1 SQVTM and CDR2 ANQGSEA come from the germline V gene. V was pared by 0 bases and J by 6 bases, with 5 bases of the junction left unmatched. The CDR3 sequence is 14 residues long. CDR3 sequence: CSVEDQGLFNEQFF. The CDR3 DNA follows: TGCAGCGTTGAAGATCAGGGACTATTCAATGAGCAGTTCTTC.

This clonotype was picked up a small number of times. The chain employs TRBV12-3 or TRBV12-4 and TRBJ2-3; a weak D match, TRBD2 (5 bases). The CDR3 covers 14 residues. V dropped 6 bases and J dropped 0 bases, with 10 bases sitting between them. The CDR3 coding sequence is TGTGCCAGCAGGCCGGGGTGGAGCACAGATACGCAGTATTTT. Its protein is CASRPGWSTDTQYF.

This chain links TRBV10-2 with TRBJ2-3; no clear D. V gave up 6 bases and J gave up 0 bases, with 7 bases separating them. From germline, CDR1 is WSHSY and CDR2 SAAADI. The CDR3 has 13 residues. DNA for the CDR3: TGCGCCAGCAGGCTGGAAAGCACAGATACGCAGTATTTT. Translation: CASRLESTDTQYF.

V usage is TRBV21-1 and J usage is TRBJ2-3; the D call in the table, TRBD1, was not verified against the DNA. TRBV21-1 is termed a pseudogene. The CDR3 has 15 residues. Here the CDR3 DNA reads TGTGCCAGCAGCGTCGCCGGGACAGGCCTCCGTACGCAGTATTTT. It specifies CASSVAGTGLRTQYF.

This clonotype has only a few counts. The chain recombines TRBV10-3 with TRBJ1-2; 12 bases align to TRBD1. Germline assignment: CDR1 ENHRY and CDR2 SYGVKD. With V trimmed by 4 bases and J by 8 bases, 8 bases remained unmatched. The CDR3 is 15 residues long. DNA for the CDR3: TGTGCCATCAGTGGCCGGGACAGGGGGCCTCAGGGCTACACCTTC. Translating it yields CAISGRDRGPQGYTF.

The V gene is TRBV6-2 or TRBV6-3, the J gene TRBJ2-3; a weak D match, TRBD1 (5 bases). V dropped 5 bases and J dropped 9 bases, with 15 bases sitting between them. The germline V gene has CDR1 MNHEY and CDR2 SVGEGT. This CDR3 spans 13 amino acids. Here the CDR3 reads CASSPWGSETQYF. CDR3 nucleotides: TGTGCCAGCAGTCCCTGGGGCAGCGAGACGCAGTATTTT.

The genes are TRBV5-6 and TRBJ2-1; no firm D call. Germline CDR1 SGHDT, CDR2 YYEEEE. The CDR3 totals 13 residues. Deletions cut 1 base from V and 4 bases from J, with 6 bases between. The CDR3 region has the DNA TGTGCCAGCAGCTTGAACTTTTACAATGAGCAGTTCTTC. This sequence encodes CASSLNFYNEQFF.

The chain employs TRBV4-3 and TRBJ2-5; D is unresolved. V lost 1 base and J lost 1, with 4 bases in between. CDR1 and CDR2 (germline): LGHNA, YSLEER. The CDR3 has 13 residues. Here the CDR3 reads CASSQVAQETQYF. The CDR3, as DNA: TGCGCCAGCAGCCAAGTAGCCCAAGAGACCCAGTACTTC.

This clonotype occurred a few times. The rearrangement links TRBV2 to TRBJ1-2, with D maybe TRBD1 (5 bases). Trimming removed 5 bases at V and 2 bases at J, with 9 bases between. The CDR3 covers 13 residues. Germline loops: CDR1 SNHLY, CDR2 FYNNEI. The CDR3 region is CASSQGANYGYTF. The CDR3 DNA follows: TGTGCCAGCAGTCAGGGAGCCAACTATGGCTACACCTTC.

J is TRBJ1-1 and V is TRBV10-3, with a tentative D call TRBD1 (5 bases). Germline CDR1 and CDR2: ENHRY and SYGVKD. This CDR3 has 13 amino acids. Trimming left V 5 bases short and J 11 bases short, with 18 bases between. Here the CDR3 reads CAISPVGEEGAFF. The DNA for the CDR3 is TGTGCCATCAGTCCGGTCGGGGAAGAGGGGGCTTTCTTT.

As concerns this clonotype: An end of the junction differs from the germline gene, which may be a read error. For the CDR3, the DNA is TGCAGCGTTGAAAGGGACAGGGGCTCCCACAATAAGCAGTTCTTC. Translating gives CSVERDRGSHNKQFF. J is TRBJ2-1 and V is TRBV29-1, with TRBD1 matching 10 bases. CDR1 is SQVTM and CDR2 is ANQGSEA in the germline V gene. This CDR3 spans 15 amino acids.